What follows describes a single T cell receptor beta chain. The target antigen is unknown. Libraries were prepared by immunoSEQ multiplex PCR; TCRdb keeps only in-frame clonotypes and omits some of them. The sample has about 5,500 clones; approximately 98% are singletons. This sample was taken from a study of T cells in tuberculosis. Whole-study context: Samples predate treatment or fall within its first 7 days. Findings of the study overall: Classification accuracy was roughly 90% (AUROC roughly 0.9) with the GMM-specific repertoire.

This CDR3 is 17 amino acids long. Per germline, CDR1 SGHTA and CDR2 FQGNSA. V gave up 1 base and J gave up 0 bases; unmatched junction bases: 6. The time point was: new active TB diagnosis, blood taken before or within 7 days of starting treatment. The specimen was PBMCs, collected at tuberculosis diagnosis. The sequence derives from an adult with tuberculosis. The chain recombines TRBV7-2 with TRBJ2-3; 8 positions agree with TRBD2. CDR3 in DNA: TGTGCCAGCAGCTTAGGCTTAGCGGGGCTTAGCACAGATACGCAGTATTTT. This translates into CASSLGLAGLSTDTQYF.